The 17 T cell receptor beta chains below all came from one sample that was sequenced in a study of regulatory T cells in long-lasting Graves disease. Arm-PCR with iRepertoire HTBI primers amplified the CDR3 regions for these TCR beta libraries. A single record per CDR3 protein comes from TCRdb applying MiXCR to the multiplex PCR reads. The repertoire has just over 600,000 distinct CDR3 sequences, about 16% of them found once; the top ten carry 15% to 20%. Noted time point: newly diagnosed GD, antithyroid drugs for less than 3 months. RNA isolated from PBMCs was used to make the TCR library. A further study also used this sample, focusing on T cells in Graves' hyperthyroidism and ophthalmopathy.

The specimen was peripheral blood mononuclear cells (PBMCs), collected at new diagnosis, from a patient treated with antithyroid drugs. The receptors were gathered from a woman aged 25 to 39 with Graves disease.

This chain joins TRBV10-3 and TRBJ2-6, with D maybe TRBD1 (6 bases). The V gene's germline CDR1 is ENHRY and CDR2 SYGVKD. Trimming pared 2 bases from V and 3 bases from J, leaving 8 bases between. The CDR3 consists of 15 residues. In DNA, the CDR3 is TGTGCCATCAGTGAGAGGGGGTTTGGGGCCAACGTCCTGACTTTC. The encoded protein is CAISERGFGANVLTF.

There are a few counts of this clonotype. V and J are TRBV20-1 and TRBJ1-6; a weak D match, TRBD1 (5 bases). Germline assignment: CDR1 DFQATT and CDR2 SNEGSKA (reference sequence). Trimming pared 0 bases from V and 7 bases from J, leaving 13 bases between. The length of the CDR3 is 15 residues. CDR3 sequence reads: CSAREGAEGNSPLHF. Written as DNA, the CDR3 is TGCAGTGCTAGAGAAGGAGCCGAGGGGAATTCACCCCTCCACTTT.

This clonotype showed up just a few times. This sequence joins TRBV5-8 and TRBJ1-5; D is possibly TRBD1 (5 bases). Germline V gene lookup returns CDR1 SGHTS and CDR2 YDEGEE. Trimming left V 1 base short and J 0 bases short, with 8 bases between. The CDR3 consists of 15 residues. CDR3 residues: CASSLRGNSNQPQHF. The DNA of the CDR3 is TGTGCCAGCAGCTTGCGGGGCAATAGCAATCAGCCCCAGCATTTT.

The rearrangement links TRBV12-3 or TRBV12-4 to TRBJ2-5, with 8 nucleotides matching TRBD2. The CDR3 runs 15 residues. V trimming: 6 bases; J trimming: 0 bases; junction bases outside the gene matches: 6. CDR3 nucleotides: TGTGCCAGCAGGCGCGGGGGGCTGTACCAAGAGACCCAGTACTTC. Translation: CASRRGGLYQETQYF.

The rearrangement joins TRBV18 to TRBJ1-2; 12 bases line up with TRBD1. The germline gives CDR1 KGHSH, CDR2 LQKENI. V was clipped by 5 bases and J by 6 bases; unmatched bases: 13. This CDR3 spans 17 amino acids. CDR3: CASSAMTGTGGTDGYTF. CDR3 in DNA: TGTGCCAGCTCAGCAATGACAGGGACAGGGGGCACTGATGGCTACACCTTC.

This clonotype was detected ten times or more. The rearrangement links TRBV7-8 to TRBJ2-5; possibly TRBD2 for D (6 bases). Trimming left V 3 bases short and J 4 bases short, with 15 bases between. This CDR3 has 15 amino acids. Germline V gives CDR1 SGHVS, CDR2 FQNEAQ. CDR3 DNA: TGTGCCAGCAGCTTCCTGGACGGGAGCGGAGAGACCCAGTACTTC. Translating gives CASSFLDGSGETQYF. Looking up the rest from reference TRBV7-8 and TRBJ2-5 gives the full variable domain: GAGVSQSPRYKVAKRGQDVALRCDPISGHVSLFWYQQALGQGPEFLTYFQNEAQLDKSGLPSDRFFAERPEGSVSTLKIQRTQQEDSAVYLCASSFLDGSGETQYFGPGTRLLVL.

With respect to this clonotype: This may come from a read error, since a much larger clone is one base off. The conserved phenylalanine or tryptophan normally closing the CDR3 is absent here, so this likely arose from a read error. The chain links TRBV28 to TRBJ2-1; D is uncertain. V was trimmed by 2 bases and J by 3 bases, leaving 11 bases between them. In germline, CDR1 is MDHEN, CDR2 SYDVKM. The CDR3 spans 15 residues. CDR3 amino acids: CASSLPGTDYNEQFS. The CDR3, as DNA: TGTGCCAGCAGTTTACCGGGCACAGACTACAATGAGCAGTTCTCC.

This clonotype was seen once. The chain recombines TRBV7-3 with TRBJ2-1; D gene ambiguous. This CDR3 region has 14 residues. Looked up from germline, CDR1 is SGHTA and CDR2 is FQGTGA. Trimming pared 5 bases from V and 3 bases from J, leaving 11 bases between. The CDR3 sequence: CASSQYRNYNEQFF. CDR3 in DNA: TGTGCCAGCAGCCAATACAGAAACTACAATGAGCAGTTCTTC.

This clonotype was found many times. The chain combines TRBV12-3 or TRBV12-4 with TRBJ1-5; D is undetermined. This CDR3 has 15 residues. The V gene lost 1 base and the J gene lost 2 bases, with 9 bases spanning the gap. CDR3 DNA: TGTGCCAGCAGTTTAGGTATTACACGCAATCAGCCCCAGCATTTT. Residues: CASSLGITRNQPQHF.

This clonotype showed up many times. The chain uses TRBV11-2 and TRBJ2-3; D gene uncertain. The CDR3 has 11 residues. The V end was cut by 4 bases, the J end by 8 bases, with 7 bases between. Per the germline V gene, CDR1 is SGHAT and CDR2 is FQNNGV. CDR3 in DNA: TGTGCCAGCAGCTCTCAAGTTACGCAGTATTTT. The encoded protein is CASSSQVTQYF.

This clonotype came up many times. CDR3 sequence reads: CASSDGVNTEAFF. Written as DNA, the CDR3 is TGTGCCAGCAGCGATGGAGTGAACACTGAAGCTTTCTTT. The chain combines TRBV7-2 with TRBJ1-1, with D uncertain. Trimming cost V 5 bases and J 0 bases, with 7 bases left between them. Germline CDR1 is SGHTA and CDR2 is FQGNSA. The CDR3 sequence is 13 residues long.

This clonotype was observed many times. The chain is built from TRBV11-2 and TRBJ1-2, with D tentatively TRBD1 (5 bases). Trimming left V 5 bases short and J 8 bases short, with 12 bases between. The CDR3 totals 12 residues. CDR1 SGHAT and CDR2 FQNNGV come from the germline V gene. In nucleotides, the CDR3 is TGTGCCAGCAGCCCGGGGGTGCGGGGCTACACCTTC. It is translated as CASSPGVRGYTF.

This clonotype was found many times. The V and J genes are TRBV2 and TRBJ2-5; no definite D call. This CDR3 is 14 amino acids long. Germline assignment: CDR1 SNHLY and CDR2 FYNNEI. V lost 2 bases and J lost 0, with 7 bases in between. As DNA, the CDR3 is TGTGCCAGCAGTGAAACAGAATACCAAGAGACCCAGTACTTC. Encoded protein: CASSETEYQETQYF. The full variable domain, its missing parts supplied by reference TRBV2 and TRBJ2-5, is EPEVTQTPSHQVTQMGQEVILRCVPISNHLYFYWYRQILGQKVEFLVSFYNNEISEKSEIFDDQFSVERPDGSNFTLKIRSTKLEDSAMYFCASSETEYQETQYFGPGTRLLVL.

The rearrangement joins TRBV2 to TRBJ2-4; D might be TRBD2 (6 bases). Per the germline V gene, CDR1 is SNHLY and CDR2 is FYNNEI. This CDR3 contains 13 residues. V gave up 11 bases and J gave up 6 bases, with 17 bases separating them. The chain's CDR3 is CAVRFRRGNIQYF. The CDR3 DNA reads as TGTGCCGTGCGATTCCGGAGGGGAAACATTCAGTACTTC.

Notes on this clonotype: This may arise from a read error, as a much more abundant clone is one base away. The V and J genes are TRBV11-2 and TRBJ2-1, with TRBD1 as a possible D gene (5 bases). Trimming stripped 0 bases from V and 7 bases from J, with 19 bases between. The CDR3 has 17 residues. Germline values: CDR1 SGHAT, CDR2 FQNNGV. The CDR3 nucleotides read TGTGCCAGCAGCTTAGATACTTGGGGCCAGCGAGAAAATGAGCAGTTCTTC. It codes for CASSLDTWGQRENEQFF.

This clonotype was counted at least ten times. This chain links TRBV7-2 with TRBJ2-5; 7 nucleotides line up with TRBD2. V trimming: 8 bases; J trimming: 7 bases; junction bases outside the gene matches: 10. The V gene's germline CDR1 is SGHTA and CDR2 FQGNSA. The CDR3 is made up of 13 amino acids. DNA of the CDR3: TGTGCCAGCTCAAGGGCGGGAGCTCCGACCCAGTACTTC. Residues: CASSRAGAPTQYF.

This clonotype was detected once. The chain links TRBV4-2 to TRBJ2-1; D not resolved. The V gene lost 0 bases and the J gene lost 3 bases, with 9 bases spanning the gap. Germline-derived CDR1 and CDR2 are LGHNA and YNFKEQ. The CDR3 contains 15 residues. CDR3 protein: CASSQELGSYNEQFF. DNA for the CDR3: TGTGCCAGCAGCCAAGAATTAGGAAGCTACAATGAGCAGTTCTTC.